This T cell receptor (beta chain) appears in the sequencing data of a study of blood T cell repertoires in COVID-19. Looking at the study overall: Acute and convalescent COVID-19 samples came from the United States, Italy and Spain. T cells, B-cell-depleted T cells, or PBMCs provided the cDNA or gDNA that served as material.

The V gene's germline CDR1 is SGHNT and CDR2 YENEEA. CDR3 length: 15 residues. With 6 bases removed from V and 0 bases from J, the gap between germline ends came to 14 bases. Per the original methods: By means of reference gene primer amplification, nucleated cell counts were estimated. Assay used: immunoSEQ multiplex PCR; TCRdb lists only in-frame clones, some missing. V, J and clone size were drawn from that table, and D and trimming were deduced from the DNA. The repertoire consists of about 240,000 clones, with 86% occurring once and the leading ten covering roughly 5.8%. The sample consisted of peripheral blood. This receptor was taken from a man aged 55 to 70 with acute or convalescent COVID-19. This rearrangement joins TRBV11-3 to TRBJ1-1; D perhaps matches TRBD1 (5 bases). CDR3 in amino acids: CASSSTWGVNTEAFF. CDR3 coding DNA: TGTGCCAGCAGTTCCACTTGGGGGGTGAACACTGAAGCTTTCTTT. Looking up the rest from reference TRBV11-3 and TRBJ1-1 gives the full variable domain: EAGVVQSPRYKIIEKKQPVAFWCNPISGHNTLYWYLQNLGQGPELLIRYENEEAVDDSQLPKDRFSAERLKGVDSTLKIQPAELGDSAVYLCASSSTWGVNTEAFFGQGTRLTVV.